This TCR beta chain was retrieved from a study of T cell repertoires in cytomegalovirus infection. Whole-study context: Selection of CMV epitopes for the study included recently identified HLA-C-restricted and well-studied HLA-B-restricted ones. Evidence of both CMV infection and a matching HLA type came from public TCR beta signatures. General study results and limits: Cumulated frequencies of public TCR beta families served to identify carriers of CMV plus the relevant HLA. Ex vivo, HLA-C-restricted CMV-specific TCR beta clonotypes prevailed over the rest of the response.

With 0 bases clipped from V and 0 bases from J, the junction kept 4 bases outside the gene matches. The length of the CDR3 is 17 residues. The V gene's germline CDR1 is LGHNA and CDR2 YSLEER. Note on this clonotype: The antigen remains undetermined.

Each CDR3 protein is one row after TCRdb ran MiXCR on the reads. The sample holds more than 250,000 distinct CDR3 sequences, just under 25% seen once. The starting material was cultured PBMCs, obtained from culture after CMV antigen stimulation. J is TRBJ2-3 and V is TRBV4-3, with 9 bases aligning to TRBD2. This clonotype was obtained from a human donor in good health (CMV status not recorded). Some clones in this sample may be carry-over from other donors' samples. DNA for the CDR3: TGCGCCAGCAGCCAAGAACCTAGCGGGGCTAGCACAGATACGCAGTATTTT. Translation: CASSQEPSGASTDTQYF.